The clone carrying this TCR beta chain showed up many times. Its matching antigen is unknown. V lost 8 bases to trimming and J lost 9 bases; unmatched junction nucleotides: 11. This CDR3 is 15 amino acids long. Per the germline V gene, CDR1 is MDHEN and CDR2 is SYDVKM. The data derive from a study of spatial heterogeneity in lung cancer. Findings of the study overall: Higher tumor mutation counts went along with higher counts of expanded intratumoral alpha and beta TCRs.

TCRdb called the 5' RACE reads again in MiXCR, with one record for every CDR3 protein. This table has thousands of distinct CDR3 sequences, approximately 4% appearing once. The time point is: sample taken at primary tumor resection. The material was lung tumor tissue, obtained at surgery. The TCR was taken from a male donor with early-stage non-small cell lung cancer. The chain joins TRBV28 to TRBJ1-6, with 9 bases lining up with TRBD1. The CDR3 sequence: CASGTQGAGSSPLHF. The CDR3 DNA is TGTGCCAGCGGCACACAGGGGGCTGGGAGTTCACCCCTCCACTTT.